These T cell receptor beta chains were read from a single sample in a study of regulatory T cells in long-lasting Graves disease. Each CDR3 protein is one row after TCRdb ran MiXCR on the multiplex PCR reads. This sample yields under 400,000 distinct CDR3 sequences, of which roughly a sixth are seen a single time; about 32% belongs to the top ten. The sample was also linked to a second study, of T cells in Graves' hyperthyroidism and ophthalmopathy.

The input for sequencing was peripheral blood mononuclear cells (PBMCs), taken at new diagnosis, from a patient treated with antithyroid drugs. These receptors originate from a man aged 35-49 years with Graves disease. The CDR3 runs from the conserved cysteine through the conserved F or W. D genes are given only for firm matches.

J gene	D gene	V gene	CDR3 protein
TRBJ2-3	TRBD2	TRBV15	CATSRQRGADTQYF
TRBJ2-7	NA	TRBV20-1	CSASLRYEQYF
TRBJ2-2	TRBD1	TRBV12-3/TRBV12-4	CASRRGTGGNTGELFF
TRBJ1-6	NA	TRBV5-1	CASRADNSPLHF
NA	TRBD1	TRBV20-1	CSARSGQGIYEQYF
TRBJ1-2	NA	TRBV5-1	CASSDPGGQSEIYGYTF
TRBJ2-5	NA	TRBV18	CASSPPPGAETQYF
TRBJ2-7	NA	TRBV20-1	CSAPVPGLLYEQYF
TRBJ2-2	TRBD2	TRBV9	CASSLPGGPTGELFF
TRBJ2-1	NA	TRBV28	CASSLTDRINEQFF
TRBJ2-7	TRBD1	TRBV20-1	CSALGDRASYEQYF